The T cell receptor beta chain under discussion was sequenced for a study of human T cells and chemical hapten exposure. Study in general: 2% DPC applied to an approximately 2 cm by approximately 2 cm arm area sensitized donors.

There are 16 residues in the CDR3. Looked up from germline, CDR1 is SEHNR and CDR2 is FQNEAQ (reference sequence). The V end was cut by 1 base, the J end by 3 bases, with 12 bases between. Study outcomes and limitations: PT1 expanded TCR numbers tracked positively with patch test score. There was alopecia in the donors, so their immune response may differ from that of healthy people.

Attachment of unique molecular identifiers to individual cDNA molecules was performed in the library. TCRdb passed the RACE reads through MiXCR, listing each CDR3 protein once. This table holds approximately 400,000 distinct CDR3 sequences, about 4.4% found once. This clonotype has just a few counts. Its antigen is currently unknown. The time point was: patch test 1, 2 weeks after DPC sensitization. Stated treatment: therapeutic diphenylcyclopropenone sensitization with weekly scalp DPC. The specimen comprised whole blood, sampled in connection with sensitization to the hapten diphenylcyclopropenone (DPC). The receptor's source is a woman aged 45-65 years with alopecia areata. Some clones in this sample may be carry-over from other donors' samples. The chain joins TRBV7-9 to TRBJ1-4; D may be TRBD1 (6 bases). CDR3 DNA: TGTGCCAGCAGCTTAGAGCGAGGGGGTCCTAATGAAAAACTGTTTTTT. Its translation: CASSLERGGPNEKLFF.